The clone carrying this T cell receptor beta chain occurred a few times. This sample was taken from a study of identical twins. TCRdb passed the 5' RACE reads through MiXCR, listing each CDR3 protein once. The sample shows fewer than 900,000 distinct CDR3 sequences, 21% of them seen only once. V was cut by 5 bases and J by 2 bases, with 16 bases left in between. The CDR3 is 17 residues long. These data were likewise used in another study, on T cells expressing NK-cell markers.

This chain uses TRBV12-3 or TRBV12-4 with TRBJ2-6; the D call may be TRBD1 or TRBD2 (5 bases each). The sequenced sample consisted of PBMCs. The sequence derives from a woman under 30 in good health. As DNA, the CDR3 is TGTGCCAGCAGTAACCTCCGGGACGCCCCTGGGGCCAACGTCCTGACTTTC. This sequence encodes CASSNLRDAPGANVLTF.